The next 11 T cell receptor beta chains were all read from a single sample in a study of beta chain features in type 1 diabetes. Investigators reverse transcribed all isolated RNA, so they sequenced expressed TCRB transcripts. Using immunoSEQ multiplex PCR, the repertoire was profiled, and TCRdb retains in-frame clones only, with some absent. The sample lists around 170,000 clones; approximately 9.1% were seen once. Sequences were obtained from central memory CD4+ T cells from blood. These receptors were obtained from a woman aged 18-30 years in good health.

V and J are TRBV2 and TRBJ2-5, with D maybe TRBD1 (6 bases). This CDR3 has 14 residues. The ends were cut back, 3 bases at V and 3 bases at J, with 11 bases in the middle. Germline loops: CDR1 SNHLY, CDR2 FYNNEI. This chain's CDR3 is CASSEEAGEETQYF. As DNA, the CDR3 is TGTGCCAGCAGTGAGGAGGCAGGGGAAGAGACCCAGTACTTC.

The rearrangement links TRBV5-1 to TRBJ1-1, with a possible D match to TRBD1 (5 bases). The CDR3 extends over 14 amino acids. The V end was cut by 4 bases, the J end by 7 bases, with 17 bases between. Germline values: CDR1 SGHRS, CDR2 YFSETQ. CDR3 in DNA: TGCGCCAGCAGCCATCAGGGTCGTCAGGTTGAAGCTTTCTTT. It is translated as CASSHQGRQVEAFF.

This chain uses TRBV7-2 with TRBJ2-5, with 9 bases fitting TRBD2. Trimming cost V 5 bases and J 5 bases; bases outside gene matches: 6. The germline CDR1 and CDR2 sequences are SGHTA and FQGNSA. This CDR3 spans 14 amino acids. CDR3 sequence (DNA): TGTGCCAGCAGCCAGGGGACTAGCTGGGAGACCCAGTACTTC. It codes for CASSQGTSWETQYF.

This sequence joins TRBV29-1 and TRBJ1-2; TRBD1 matches at 9 bases. The CDR3 is made up of 13 amino acids. Germline CDR1 is SQVTM and CDR2 is ANQGSEA. Unmatched junction bases numbered 7, after V lost 4 bases and J lost 7 bases. CDR3 DNA: TGCAGCGTTGGAACAGGGGGCGCAGCTGGCTACACCTTC. Translating gives CSVGTGGAAGYTF.

The sample holds a few counts of this clone. The chain is built from TRBV7-6 and TRBJ1-2; D may be TRBD1 (5 bases). Trimming cost V 5 bases and J 4 bases, with 11 bases left between them. CDR1 SGHVS and CDR2 FNYEAQ come from the germline V gene. CDR3 size: 13 residues. CDR3 region: CASSPLDSYGYTF. The CDR3 nucleotides are TGTGCCAGCAGCCCATTAGACAGCTATGGCTACACCTTC. Based on the CDR3 plus reference TRBV7-6 and TRBJ1-2, the full variable domain is GAGVSQSPRYKVTKRGQDVALRCDPISGHVSLYWYRQALGQGPEFLTYFNYEAQQDKSGLPNDRFSAERPEGSISTLTIQRTEQRDSAMYRCASSPLDSYGYTFGSGTRLTVV.

The rearrangement links TRBV5-1 to TRBJ1-1; D is unresolved. Germline V gene sequence: CDR1 SGHRS, CDR2 YFSETQ. This CDR3 is 13 amino acids long. The ends were cut back, 4 bases at V and 0 bases at J, with 7 bases in the middle. The CDR3 DNA is TGCGCCAGCAGCGCCACAATGAACACTGAAGCTTTCTTT. Residues: CASSATMNTEAFF.

The chain combines TRBV5-1 with TRBJ2-6; TRBD1 matches 8 bases. The V gene end was trimmed by 1 base and the J gene end by 4 bases; junction bases not matched to a gene: 1. CDR1 is SGHRS, CDR2 YFSETQ, per germline. The CDR3 has 15 residues. The CDR3 DNA sequence: TGCGCCAGCAGCTTGCAGGGGGCCGGGGCCAACGTCCTGACTTTC. As protein: CASSLQGAGANVLTF.

The chain couples TRBV6-5 to TRBJ1-2, with 7 bases fitting TRBD1. V gave up 4 bases and J gave up 2 bases; unmatched junction bases: 4. Germline CDR1 MNHEY, CDR2 SVGAGI. The CDR3 length is 14 residues. The CDR3: CASSSSTGNYGYTF. CDR3 in DNA: TGTGCCAGCAGTTCGTCGACAGGGAACTATGGCTACACCTTC.

This clone was detected a few times. J is TRBJ1-2 and V is TRBV18; D is undetermined. CDR1 KGHSH and CDR2 LQKENI come from the germline V gene. There are 15 residues in the CDR3. The V end lost 3 bases, the J end lost 0 bases, and 11 bases lay between the germline ends. The CDR3, as DNA: TGTGCCAGCTCACCGCAGCCGGGATCTAACTATGGCTACACCTTC. It is translated as CASSPQPGSNYGYTF.

The chain recombines TRBV2 with TRBJ2-5; no definite D call. CDR1 is SNHLY and CDR2 is FYNNEI in the germline V gene. Trimming pared 3 bases from V and 1 base from J, leaving 6 bases between. There are 13 residues in the CDR3. The CDR3 bases are TGTGCCAGCAGTGATATAGCCCAAGAGACCCAGTACTTC. As protein: CASSDIAQETQYF. Combining the CDR3 with reference TRBV2 and TRBJ2-5 gives the whole variable domain EPEVTQTPSHQVTQMGQEVILRCVPISNHLYFYWYRQILGQKVEFLVSFYNNEISEKSEIFDDQFSVERPDGSNFTLKIRSTKLEDSAMYFCASSDIAQETQYFGPGTRLLVL.

This clone was detected ten times or more. The rearrangement links TRBV5-1 to TRBJ1-4, with D possibly being TRBD1 (5 bases). CDR3 length equals 13 residues. The germline V gene has CDR1 SGHRS and CDR2 YFSETQ. Trimming took off 4 bases at V and 10 bases at J, with 14 bases between the two ends. This chain's CDR3 is CASSGNFQGKLFF. The CDR3 region has the DNA TGCGCCAGCAGCGGAAATTTCCAGGGAAAACTGTTTTTT.